This TCR beta chain was captured in a study of brain T cells in children with intractable seizures. Details on this clone: Antigen: not known.

CDR1 is MNHEY, CDR2 SVGEGT, per germline. The CDR3 covers 14 residues. V was clipped by 6 bases and J by 5 bases; unmatched bases: 5. Study-level results: HCMV serostatus was not known, and viral specificity came from CDR3 similarity only.

Sequencing was performed with immunoSEQ multiplex PCR; in TCRdb, only in-frame clones are kept and a portion is missing. This sample has approximately 60,000 clones, with around 95% found just once. This receptor was taken from a boy younger than two with focal cortical dysplasia and intractable seizures. Sequencing used peripheral blood, obtained at surgery. V gene TRBV6-2 or TRBV6-3 combines with J gene TRBJ2-3, with 10 bases identical to TRBD2. The CDR3 bases are TGTGCCAGCAGCCCCGGGACTAGCGTAGATACGCAGTATTTT. It translates to CASSPGTSVDTQYF.